This TCR beta chain is from a study of early T cells in non-severe SARS-CoV-2 infection. V lost 1 base, J lost 4 bases, and 11 bases lay in between. CDR1 and CDR2 from the germline V gene are SGHVS and FQNEAQ. The CDR3 runs 15 residues. The TCR library protocol attached unique molecular identifiers to the individual cDNA molecules. TCRdb passed the 5' RACE reads through MiXCR, listing each CDR3 protein once. Of about 61,000 distinct CDR3 sequences in the sample, 10% to 14% were seen once. Sequenced input: whole blood. The chain combines TRBV7-8 with TRBJ1-3, with TRBD1 as a possible D gene (5 bases). The receptor's source is an adult who was a healthcare worker with PCR-confirmed SARS-CoV-2 infection or an uninfected control (not recorded which). CDR3 nucleotide sequence: TGTGCCAGCAGCTTAGAGGCAGGGAGAGGAAACACCATATATTTT. Its translation: CASSLEAGRGNTIYF.